These T cell receptor beta chains were read from a single sample in a study of shared clonotypes between healthy human individuals. Assay used: immunoSEQ multiplex PCR; TCRdb lists only in-frame clones, some missing. The sample includes some 2,400,000 clones, approximately 94% of them seen just once. The sample comprised naive CD4+ T cells sorted from blood. These TCRs come from a man between 18 and 29 years old in good health. CDR3s include the opening cysteine and the closing phenylalanine or tryptophan. A D gene is named only where the DNA matches it firmly. Not all rows give a size; the values are once, few, many and, for expanded clones, a class.

abundance	v_gene	j_gene	d_gene	len	CDR3aa	CDR3nt
NA	TRBV27	TRBJ2-7	TRBD2	13	CACGRGGAYEQYF	TGTGCCTGCGGCCGGGGGGGAGCCTACGAGCAGTACTTC
NA	TRBV5-1	TRBJ2-7	NA	14	CASSFSQGSYEQYF	TGCGCCAGCAGCTTCTCACAGGGCTCCTACGAGCAGTACTTC
NA	TRBV10-1	TRBJ2-7	TRBD1	12	CASSDRGYEQYF	TGCGCCAGCAGCGACAGGGGATACGAGCAGTACTTC
NA	TRBV2	TRBJ1-2	NA	13	CASSPDINYGYTF	TGTGCCAGCAGCCCAGATATTAACTATGGCTACACCTTC
NA	TRBV6-1	TRBJ1-1	TRBD1	14	CASSRQGRDTEAFF	TGTGCCAGCAGTAGACAGGGCCGAGACACTGAAGCTTTCTTT
once	TRBV27	TRBJ1-5	NA	14	CASSPQRGNQPQHF	TGTGCCAGCAGTCCCCAGAGGGGTAATCAGCCCCAGCATTTT
NA	TRBV7-8	TRBJ1-6	TRBD1	14	CASSAGQANSPLHF	TGTGCCAGCAGCGCGGGACAGGCGAATTCACCCCTCCACTTT
NA	TRBV30	TRBJ2-1	TRBD2	14	CAWNLAGGPGEQFF	TGTGCCTGGAACCTAGCGGGAGGGCCAGGTGAGCAGTTCTTC
NA	TRBV30	TRBJ1-2	TRBD1	13	CAWMTGANYGYTF	TGTGCCTGGATGACAGGGGCTAACTATGGCTACACCTTC
NA	TRBV2	TRBJ2-7	TRBD1	13	CASSAGQEYEQYF	TGTGCCAGCAGTGCTGGACAGGAGTACGAGCAGTACTTC
NA	TRBV6-1	TRBJ2-5	TRBD2	15	CATQGLAGGTETQYF	TGTGCCACCCAAGGACTAGCGGGGGGCACGGAGACCCAGTACTTC
NA	TRBV29-1	TRBJ2-3	NA	12	CSVDRDTDTQYF	TGCAGCGTTGATCGGGACACAGATACGCAGTATTTT
NA	TRBV27	TRBJ2-7	NA	15	CASSLSDSGAFKQYF	TGTGCCAGCAGTTTATCGGACAGCGGGGCCTTCAAGCAGTACTTC
NA	TRBV30	TRBJ1-5	NA	15	CAWSPHRTGNQPQHF	TGTGCCTGGAGTCCTCACAGGACGGGCAATCAGCCCCAGCATTTT
NA	TRBV7-2	TRBJ2-7	NA	14	CASSLAWNSYEQYF	TGTGCCAGCAGCTTAGCTTGGAACTCCTACGAGCAGTACTTC
once	TRBV5-4	TRBJ1-3	NA	19	CASSKGGAGAVFSGNTIYF	TGTGCCAGCAGCAAAGGCGGGGCAGGGGCCGTCTTCTCTGGAAACACCATATATTTT
NA	TRBV11-3	TRBJ2-3	NA	14	CASSLGREEDTQYF	TGTGCCAGCAGCTTAGGCAGGGAGGAAGATACGCAGTATTTT
NA	TRBV15	TRBJ2-5	TRBD2	14	CATSRLAGAKTQYF	TGTGCCACCAGCAGATTAGCGGGGGCCAAGACCCAGTACTTC
NA	TRBV9	TRBJ2-7	NA	13	CASSPLTGGEQYF	TGTGCCAGCAGCCCACTCACCGGAGGAGAGCAGTACTTC
NA	TRBV5-8	TRBJ2-2	NA	18	CASSLIGGKGMVTGELFF	TGTGCCAGCAGCCTTATAGGGGGAAAGGGTATGGTCACCGGGGAGCTGTTTTTT
NA	TRBV19	TRBJ2-7	TRBD1	14	CASSTRQGTYEQYF	TGTGCCAGTAGTACTAGACAGGGAACCTACGAGCAGTACTTC
once	TRBV7-6	TRBJ1-1	NA	14	CASSFSGGNTEAFF	TGTGCCAGCAGCTTCTCCGGGGGGAACACTGAAGCTTTCTTT
once	TRBV27	TRBJ2-7	NA	13	CASTRADITEQYF	TGTGCCAGCACCCGCGCCGACATTACCGAGCAGTACTTC
NA	TRBV5-4	TRBJ2-5	NA	13	CASSLGGVETQYF	TGTGCCAGCAGCTTGGGAGGGGTGGAGACCCAGTACTTC
NA	TRBV30	TRBJ2-1	TRBD1	15	CAWSVGTGGANEQFF	TGTGCCTGGAGTGTCGGGACAGGGGGTGCCAATGAGCAGTTCTTC
NA	TRBV11-3	TRBJ2-3	NA	13	CASSYGTTDTQYF	TGTGCCAGCAGCTACGGGACCACAGATACGCAGTATTTT
NA	TRBV7-8	TRBJ1-6	NA	15	CASSLGADYNSPLHF	TGTGCCAGCAGCCTAGGGGCCGATTATAATTCACCCCTCCACTTT
NA	TRBV30	TRBJ1-3	NA	12	CAWSVIGGTIYF	TGTGCCTGGAGTGTAATCGGAGGCACCATATATTTT
NA	TRBV19	TRBJ1-6	NA	17	CASSIDPDRMGWAPLHF	TGTGCCAGTAGTATTGATCCTGACAGGATGGGATGGGCACCCCTCCACTTT
NA	TRBV7-8	TRBJ2-5	NA	11	CASSPGETQYF	TGTGCCAGCAGCCCGGGGGAGACCCAGTACTTC
few	TRBV7-8	TRBJ2-7	NA	12	CASSPELGEQYF	TGTGCCAGCAGCCCAGAATTGGGCGAGCAGTACTTC
NA	TRBV5-1	TRBJ1-2	NA	14	CASSQGGYGYGYTF	TGCGCCAGCAGCCAAGGGGGTTACGGCTATGGCTACACCTTC
NA	TRBV21-1	TRBJ2-7	NA	13	CASRPGLSYEQYF	TGTGCCAGCAGACCGGGTCTCTCCTACGAGCAGTACTTC
NA	TRBV27	TRBJ2-1	TRBD2	14	CASRRGGAGNEQFF	TGTGCCAGCAGGAGGGGAGGGGCGGGGAATGAGCAGTTCTTC
NA	TRBV2	TRBJ1-1	NA	13	CASSWVENTEAFF	TGTGCCAGCAGCTGGGTCGAGAACACTGAAGCTTTCTTT
NA	TRBV7-2	TRBJ1-5	NA	17	CASSLVGGRSSNQPQHF	TGTGCCAGCAGCTTAGTCGGGGGCAGATCTAGCAATCAGCCCCAGCATTTT
NA	TRBV6-6	TRBJ2-3	TRBD2	15	CASSPHSGGPDTQYF	TGTGCCAGCAGTCCACACAGCGGGGGGCCGGATACGCAGTATTTT
NA	TRBV28	TRBJ2-7	NA	11	CASSYQGEQYF	TGTGCCAGCAGTTACCAGGGGGAGCAGTACTTC
NA	TRBV30	TRBJ1-6	TRBD1	15	CAWSVRGQGGSPLHF	TGTGCCTGGAGTGTACGGGGTCAGGGGGGATCACCCCTCCACTTT
NA	TRBV30	TRBJ2-5	TRBD2	18	CAWTEGLAGVACQETQYF	TGTGCCTGGACCGAGGGACTAGCGGGGGTAGCGTGCCAAGAGACCCAGTACTTC
NA	TRBV19	TRBJ2-7	NA	13	CASSPGAPPEQYF	TGTGCCAGTAGTCCCGGTGCTCCCCCCGAGCAGTACTTC
NA	TRBV9	TRBJ2-4	NA	16	CASSVRGGLAKNIQYF	TGTGCCAGCAGCGTGAGGGGTGGGTTAGCCAAAAACATTCAGTACTTC
NA	TRBV7-9	TRBJ1-2	NA	16	CASSSDRLSSNYGYTF	TGTGCCAGCAGCTCGGACAGATTAAGCTCTAACTATGGCTACACCTTC
NA	TRBV10-3	TRBJ2-3	NA	15	CAISESVGSADTQYF	TGTGCCATCAGTGAGTCGGTTGGTAGCGCAGATACGCAGTATTTT
NA	TRBV5-1	TRBJ2-7	NA	14	CASSPPGLGYEQYF	TGCGCCAGCAGCCCTCCAGGTCTTGGGTACGAGCAGTACTTC
NA	TRBV6-1	TRBJ1-3	NA	14	CASRPGQLGNTIYF	TGTGCCAGCAGACCGGGACAACTTGGAAACACCATATATTTT
NA	TRBV9	TRBJ2-1	TRBD1	15	CASSALTGLLSEQFF	TGTGCCAGCAGCGCCCTGACAGGGTTGCTTAGTGAGCAGTTCTTC
NA	TRBV5-1	TRBJ1-2	NA	15	CASSPVDSSGYGYTF	TGCGCCAGCAGCCCGGTGGACAGTTCGGGCTATGGCTACACCTTC
NA	TRBV7-9	TRBJ2-7	TRBD2	16	CASSLGLAGSSYEQYF	TGTGCCAGCAGCTTAGGGCTAGCGGGAAGCTCCTACGAGCAGTACTTC
NA	TRBV6-5	TRBJ1-2	TRBD1	12	CASSRQGRGYTF	TGTGCCAGCAGTCGACAGGGTCGTGGCTACACCTTC
NA	TRBV27	TRBJ2-7	NA	16	CASSPTRRANGYEQYF	TGTGCCAGCAGCCCCACCCGCAGGGCCAATGGCTACGAGCAGTACTTC
NA	TRBV18	TRBJ2-3	NA	14	CASSPAGVTDTQYF	TGTGCCAGCTCACCAGCAGGGGTCACAGATACGCAGTATTTT
NA	TRBV2	TRBJ2-5	NA	14	CASSEGGFQETQYF	TGTGCCAGCAGTGAAGGGGGATTCCAAGAGACCCAGTACTTC
NA	TRBV28	TRBJ2-7	TRBD2	16	CASSSFPGGASYEQYF	TGTGCCAGCAGTTCTTTCCCCGGGGGGGCGTCCTACGAGCAGTACTTC